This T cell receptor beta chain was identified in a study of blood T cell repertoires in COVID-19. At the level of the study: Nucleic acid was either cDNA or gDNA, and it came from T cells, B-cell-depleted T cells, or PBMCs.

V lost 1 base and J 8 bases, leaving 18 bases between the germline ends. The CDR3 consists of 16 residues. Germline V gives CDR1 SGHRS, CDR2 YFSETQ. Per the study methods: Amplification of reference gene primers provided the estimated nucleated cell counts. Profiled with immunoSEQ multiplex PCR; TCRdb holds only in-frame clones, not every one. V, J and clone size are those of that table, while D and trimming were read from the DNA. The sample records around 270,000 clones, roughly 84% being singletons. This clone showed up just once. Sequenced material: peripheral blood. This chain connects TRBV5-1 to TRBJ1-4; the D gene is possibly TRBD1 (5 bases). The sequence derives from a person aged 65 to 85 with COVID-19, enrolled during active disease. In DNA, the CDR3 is TGCGCCAGCAGCTTGATCGGGGGTCAACCCGACGAAAAACTGTTTTTT. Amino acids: CASSLIGGQPDEKLFF.